This passage covers 24 T cell receptor beta chains from one sample sequenced in a study of blood T cell repertoires in COVID-19. Sequencing was performed with immunoSEQ multiplex PCR; in TCRdb, only in-frame clones are kept and a portion is missing. The table shows around 120,000 clones, with less than 85% occurring only once. Input material: peripheral blood. The receptors shown here come from a man in his fifties with acute or convalescent COVID-19.

V gene TRBV18 combines with J gene TRBJ1-2; D unresolved. CDR1 is KGHSH and CDR2 is LQKENI in the germline V gene. Trimming shortened V by 6 bases and J by 4 bases, and 15 bases separated the two germline ends. This CDR3 comprises 14 residues. Written as DNA, the CDR3 is TGTGCCAGCTCGGAGGGCTCGACGGGCTATGGCTACACCTTC. Its translation is CASSEGSTGYGYTF.

The V gene is TRBV10-1, the J gene TRBJ2-2; D might be TRBD1 (5 bases). Trimming removed 2 bases at V and 5 bases at J, with 6 bases between. This CDR3 region has 13 residues. The germline V gene encodes CDR1 WNHNN and CDR2 SYGVQD (reference sequence). CDR3 amino acids: CASSEQGTGELFF. The CDR3, as DNA: TGCGCCAGCAGTGAGCAGGGAACCGGGGAGCTGTTTTTT.

The chain links TRBV21-1 to TRBJ2-2; the table's D call of TRBD2 was not tested on the DNA. TRBV21-1 is assigned pseudogene status. The CDR3 extends over 17 amino acids. DNA of the CDR3: TGTGCCCTTCTTAAATCCGGGACTAGCGGGAGGACCGGGGAGCTGTTTTTT. It translates to CALLKSGTSGRTGELFF.

This clone appeared a few times. This sequence joins TRBV6-5 and TRBJ2-7, with D unclear. Germline V gene data show CDR1 as MNHEY and CDR2 as SVGAGI. CDR3 length: 15 amino acids. The ends were cut back, 2 bases at V and 6 bases at J, with 17 bases in the middle. As DNA, the CDR3 is TGTGCCAGCAGTTACGCTCATACCACCCAACTCGAGCAGTACTTC. Translation gives CASSYAHTTQLEQYF.

The rearrangement joins TRBV6-5 to TRBJ2-5; TRBD2 matches at 12 bases. Unmatched junction bases numbered 3, after V lost 2 bases and J lost 5 bases. The CDR3 spans 15 residues. Germline V lookup: CDR1 MNHEY, CDR2 SVGAGI. The CDR3 DNA reads as TGTGCCAGCAGTTACCGGACTAGCGGGAAGGAGACCCAGTACTTC. Translation: CASSYRTSGKETQYF.

A single count supports this clone. The rearrangement uses TRBV2 and TRBJ2-3; 12 bases align to TRBD2. With 6 bases clipped from V and 7 bases from J, the junction kept 8 bases outside the gene matches. The CDR3 covers 15 residues. Germline V gene data show CDR1 as SNHLY and CDR2 as FYNNEI. DNA for the CDR3: TGTGCCAGCAGGAGACTAGCGGGGGCACAAAATACGCAGTATTTT. Translation gives CASRRLAGAQNTQYF.

In this sample, this clone turned up once. The genes are TRBV9 and TRBJ2-7; TRBD2 matches 10 bases. V shed 0 bases and J 0 bases; nucleotides not matched to a gene: 3. CDR1 and CDR2 (germline): SGDLS, YYNGEE. This CDR3 is built from 16 residues. CDR3 sequence: CASSVASGGSSYEQYF. As DNA, the CDR3 is TGTGCCAGCAGCGTAGCTAGCGGGGGAAGCTCCTACGAGCAGTACTTC.

The rearrangement links TRBV6-5 to TRBJ1-2, with D possibly TRBD1 on 6 matching bases. Germline values: CDR1 MNHEY, CDR2 SVGAGI. The V gene lost 0 bases and the J gene lost 1 base, with 12 bases spanning the gap. The CDR3 consists of 16 residues. DNA for the CDR3: TGTGCCAGCAGTTACTCTACGGGACACCTTAACTATGGCTACACCTTC. Protein: CASSYSTGHLNYGYTF.

The rearrangement uses TRBV4-1 and TRBJ1-2, with 8 bases matching TRBD1. CDR3 length equals 17 residues. CDR1 is MGHRA and CDR2 is YSYEKL in the germline V gene. J was trimmed by 5 bases and V by 5 bases; bases with no gene match: 16. The CDR3 loop reads CASSRPGRQGRSYGYTF. The CDR3 region has the DNA TGCGCCAGCAGCAGACCCGGCCGACAGGGGAGATCTTATGGCTACACCTTC.

This chain connects TRBV9 to TRBJ2-5; 11 nucleotides line up with TRBD2. The CDR3 contains 14 residues. Germline trimming cut 2 bases from V and 3 bases from J; bases unmatched to any gene: 0. CDR1 and CDR2 from the germline V gene are SGDLS and YYNGEE. The DNA for the CDR3 is TGTGCCAGCAGCGTTAGCGGGAGGGAAGAGACCCAGTACTTC. This translates into CASSVSGREETQYF.

The chain employs TRBV18 and TRBJ2-7; 8 bases fit TRBD2. The V and J ends lost 2 bases and 2 bases, in that order; junction bases with no gene match: 5. CDR1 and CDR2 (germline): KGHSH, LQKENI. The CDR3 spans 15 residues. In DNA form, the CDR3 reads TGTGCCAGCTCACCAGGACTAGCTGAGCCCTACGAGCAGTACTTC. Translated, it gives CASSPGLAEPYEQYF. The full variable domain, in which reference TRBV18 and TRBJ2-7 provide the parts outside the CDR3, is NAGVMQNPRHLVRRRGQEARLRCSPMKGHSHVYWYRQLPEEGLKFMVYLQKENIIDESGMPKERFSAEFPKEGPSILRIQQVVRGDSAAYFCASSPGLAEPYEQYFGPGTRLTVT.

This chain joins TRBV5-1 and TRBJ1-1, with D unclear. Per germline, CDR1 SGHRS and CDR2 YFSETQ. The CDR3 has 15 residues. V was trimmed by 0 bases and J by 0 bases, leaving 9 bases between them. CDR3 coding DNA: TGCGCCAGCAGCTTGGTCTCAGGTTTGAACACTGAAGCTTTCTTT. As protein: CASSLVSGLNTEAFF.

This chain joins TRBV11-3 and TRBJ2-5; D remains unclear. Germline V gene lookup returns CDR1 SGHNT and CDR2 YENEEA. The V end was cut by 2 bases, the J end by 5 bases, with 9 bases between. The CDR3 consists of 13 residues. The CDR3 reads CASSLIQDETQYF. The CDR3 region has the DNA TGTGCCAGCAGCTTAATCCAGGATGAGACCCAGTACTTC.

This chain connects TRBV20-1 to TRBJ2-1; 10 nucleotides agree with TRBD2. V trimming: 3 bases; J trimming: 4 bases; junction bases outside the gene matches: 6. Per the germline V gene, CDR1 is DFQATT and CDR2 is SNEGSKA (reference sequence). There are 15 residues in the CDR3. The CDR3 coding sequence is TGCAGTGCTAGTTTCAGCGGGGGGGATTACAATGAGCAGTTCTTC. This sequence encodes CSASFSGGDYNEQFF.

J is TRBJ2-2 and V is TRBV19, with D tentatively TRBD1 (6 bases). The V and J ends lost 7 bases and 1 base respectively, with 16 bases between them. This CDR3 has 16 amino acids. The germline CDR1 and CDR2 sequences are LNHDA and SQIVND (reference sequence). CDR3 bases: TGTGCCAGTATTTCTAGAGGGGGATTGAACACCGGGGAGCTGTTTTTT. Protein sequence: CASISRGGLNTGELFF.

The chain uses TRBV5-1 and TRBJ1-1, with 7 bases fitting TRBD1. This CDR3 has 15 amino acids. Trimming removed 0 bases from V and 2 bases from J; junction bases left unmatched: 4. The germline gives CDR1 SGHRS, CDR2 YFSETQ. CDR3 coding DNA: TGCGCCAGCAGCTTGGGTGGGACAGACAACACTGAAGCTTTCTTT. Protein product: CASSLGGTDNTEAFF.

This sequence joins TRBV6-5 and TRBJ2-7; possible D gene TRBD2, 5 bases. V was trimmed by 3 bases and J by 2 bases, leaving 11 bases between them. The CDR3 has 14 residues. Germline V lookup: CDR1 MNHEY, CDR2 SVGAGI. The CDR3 spells CASSYSRDAYEQYF. In DNA form, the CDR3 reads TGTGCCAGCAGTTATTCCCGGGATGCCTACGAGCAGTACTTC.

The genes are TRBV6-2 or TRBV6-3 and TRBJ2-6; no firm D call. V dropped 6 bases and J dropped 2 bases, with 5 bases sitting between them. Per germline, CDR1 MNHEY and CDR2 SVGEGT. CDR3 length: 13 amino acids. CDR3 DNA sequence: TGTGCCAGCAGCGGCACTGGGGCCAACGTCCTGACTTTC. Its protein is CASSGTGANVLTF.

Remarks on this clone: A clone one base away is much larger, so this may be a read error. This chain connects TRBV6-6 to TRBJ1-2, with 9 bases matching TRBD1. This CDR3 has 13 residues. V was clipped by 4 bases and J by 4 bases; unmatched bases: 1. Germline values: CDR1 MNHNY, CDR2 SVGAGI (reference sequence). Written as DNA, the CDR3 is TGTGCCAGCAGTTCGGGACAGGGCTATGGCTACACCTTC. This gives the protein CASSSGQGYGYTF.

V and J are TRBV7-2 and TRBJ2-5; TRBD2 might be the D (6 bases). Trimming removed 5 bases from V and 4 bases from J, with 11 bases in between. Germline CDR1 reads SGHTA; CDR2 reads FQGNSA. This CDR3 spans 13 amino acids. This CDR3 reads CASSPRLGETQYF. In nucleotides, the CDR3 is TGTGCCAGCAGCCCGCGACTAGGAGAGACCCAGTACTTC.

The chain couples TRBV10-3 to TRBJ2-5, with 8 bases identical to TRBD2. Germline lookup yields CDR1 ENHRY and CDR2 SYGVKD. The CDR3 length is 15 residues. Unmatched junction bases numbered 9, after V lost 4 bases and J lost 5 bases. This CDR3 is CAISVVGGAGETQYF. The CDR3 nucleotides are TGTGCCATCAGTGTTGTCGGGGGGGCAGGCGAGACCCAGTACTTC.

The chain couples TRBV3-1 (or the pseudogene TRBV3-2) to TRBJ1-5; possibly TRBD1 for D (6 bases). The CDR3 runs to 17 residues. Trimming stripped 0 bases from V and 0 bases from J, with 12 bases between. Germline V gene lookup returns CDR1 LGHDT and CDR2 YNNKEL (reference sequence). The CDR3: CASSQEFGDISNQPQHF. The CDR3 nucleotides read TGTGCCAGCAGCCAAGAATTTGGGGACATTAGCAATCAGCCCCAGCATTTT.

This clone was seen just once. The V and J genes are TRBV11-3 and TRBJ2-3, with 9 bases that match TRBD2. CDR1 is SGHNT, CDR2 YENEEA, per germline. This CDR3 comprises 13 residues. J was trimmed by 2 bases and V by 8 bases; bases with no gene match: 2. The CDR3 nucleotides are TGTGCCAGCCAGCGGGAGGACACAGATACGCAGTATTTT. It encodes CASQREDTDTQYF. Full variable domain (outside the CDR3, taken from reference TRBV11-3 and TRBJ2-3): EAGVVQSPRYKIIEKKQPVAFWCNPISGHNTLYWYLQNLGQGPELLIRYENEEAVDDSQLPKDRFSAERLKGVDSTLKIQPAELGDSAVYLCASQREDTDTQYFGPGTRLTVL.

The chain carries TRBV9 and TRBJ2-1; TRBD1 aligns across 10 bases. Trimming took 0 bases from V and 7 from J; bases not matched to a gene: 7. In germline, CDR1 is SGDLS, CDR2 YYNGEE. CDR3 length: 16 residues. CDR3 nucleotide sequence: TGTGCCAGCAGCGTAGTAGGGACAGGGGTTATGAATGAGCAGTTCTTC. This sequence encodes CASSVVGTGVMNEQFF.